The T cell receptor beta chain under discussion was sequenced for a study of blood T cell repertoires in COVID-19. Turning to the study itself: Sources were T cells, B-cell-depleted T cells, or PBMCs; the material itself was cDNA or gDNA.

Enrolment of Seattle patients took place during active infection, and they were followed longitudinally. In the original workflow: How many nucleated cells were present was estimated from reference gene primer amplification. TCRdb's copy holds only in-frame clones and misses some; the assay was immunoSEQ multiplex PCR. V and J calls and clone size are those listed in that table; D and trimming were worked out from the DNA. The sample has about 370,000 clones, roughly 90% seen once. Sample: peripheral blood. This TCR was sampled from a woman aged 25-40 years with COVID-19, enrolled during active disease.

The CDR3 DNA follows: TGTGCCTGGAGTGTACGGTCCGGGGAGCTGTTTTTT. This translates into CAWSVRSGELFF. The rearrangement joins TRBV30 to TRBJ2-2; D is unclear. This CDR3 comprises 12 residues. Trimming shortened V by 0 bases and J by 6 bases, and 5 bases separated the two germline ends. From germline, CDR1 is GTSNPN and CDR2 SVGIG (reference sequence).